The rows below give T cell receptor beta chains drawn from one sample of a study of T-cell memory formation after mild COVID-19. TCRdb redid the calling of the 5' RACE reads with MiXCR, one entry per CDR3 protein. The sample records 550,000 to 700,000 distinct CDR3 sequences, roughly 18% being singletons. Sequencing was carried out using PBMCs or a T cell subset sorted from them (not recorded which). Receptors were obtained from an adult woman who had mild COVID-19 (a few samples of this study predate the infection). Cell type and time point are not known. CDR3s leave out the opening cysteine and the closing phenylalanine or tryptophan. Fields, in order: clone size, J gene, V gene, CDR3 protein. Clone sizes are given selectively: once, few, many, or a class where the clone is expanded.

>NA|TRBJ1-1|TRBV7-9
ASGIAGSTEAF
>NA|TRBJ1-2|TRBV4-2
ASSQDLQRLYGYT
>few|TRBJ2-5|TRBV2
ASVIAEQETQY
>NA|TRBJ2-7|TRBV5-1
ASSLDLPTYEQY
>NA|TRBJ2-7|TRBV4-3
ASSQALSGPTYEQY
>NA|TRBJ2-1|TRBV6-5
ASRRVAAAKSSYNEQF
>NA|TRBJ2-1|TRBV5-6
ASSLTGVYNEQF
>many|TRBJ2-2|TRBV7-3
ASSPTGTGELF
>few|TRBJ2-1|TRBV5-1
ASSLSTQGGYNEQF
>once|TRBJ2-3|TRBV9
ASSVEVAGEWTDTQY
>NA|TRBJ1-5|TRBV12-3/TRBV12-4
ASSALLNQPQH
>NA|TRBJ2-1|TRBV7-6
ASSLSSAMSYNEQF
>NA|TRBJ1-3|TRBV5-6
ASSLEVGAGNTIY
>NA|TRBJ2-2|TRBV9
ASSVGSDPNTGELF
>NA|TRBJ1-2|TRBV12-3/TRBV12-4
ASRRGFGYT
>NA|TRBJ2-1|TRBV11-2
ASSWSGEQF
>NA|TRBJ1-1|TRBV7-9
ASSPRWNEGHTEAF
>many|TRBJ2-1|TRBV12-3/TRBV12-4
ASTVLDSEQF
>NA|TRBJ2-2|TRBV11-1
ASSFPNRGHTGELF
>NA|TRBJ2-2|TRBV6-5
ASSYSGPRGNTGELF
>few|TRBJ2-1|TRBV30
AWARGVISYNEQF
>NA|TRBJ2-5|TRBV18
ASSPRPGAIGKETQY
>NA|TRBJ2-3|TRBV5-1
ASSMSTDTQY
>NA|TRBJ2-3|TRBV9
ASSVSGQRGDTQY
>few|TRBJ2-3|TRBV24-1
ATSDIGQGYTDTQY
>few|TRBJ2-1|TRBV19
ASSIRSGHSYNEQF
>few|TRBJ2-3|TRBV29-1
RVGRSGTDTQY
>few|TRBJ2-7|TRBV12-3/TRBV12-4
ASRATGTGSYEQY
>NA|TRBJ2-1|TRBV6-5
ASSWRTNGEQF
>few|TRBJ1-2|TRBV20-1
SVMGTGHGYT
>few|TRBJ2-3|TRBV24-1
ATSARGQGIDTQY
>NA|TRBJ1-1|TRBV5-1
ASSLPAGGGNTEAF
>few|TRBJ1-1|TRBV7-9
ASSLARITEAF
>NA|TRBJ1-4|TRBV12-3/TRBV12-4
ASSTGGYGEKLF
>few|TRBJ2-5|TRBV7-9
ASSPGTSGPQETQY
>NA|TRBJ1-6|TRBV4-2
ASSRRQGNSPLH
>NA|TRBJ2-7|TRBV7-9
ASSSRGGGSYEQY
>NA|TRBJ1-1|TRBV10-3
AISEVQGDPPEAF